The TCR beta chain described here comes from a study of blood T cell repertoires in COVID-19. Study background: In each case, the material was cDNA or gDNA derived from T cells, B-cell-depleted T cells, or PBMCs.

In the original workflow: Reference gene primer amplification gave nucleated cell count estimates. TCRdb keeps only in-frame clones here, not all; method: immunoSEQ multiplex PCR. For V, J and clone size, that table is used; D and trimming come from the DNA. The table has about 250,000 clones, roughly 80% seen once; the top ten hold more than 15%. Germline CDR1 is LNHNV and CDR2 is YYDKDF (reference sequence). There are 14 residues in the CDR3. The J segment lost 6 bases and the V segment lost 11 bases, leaving 8 bases of the junction unmatched. The receptor comes from a person aged 70 to 79 with COVID-19, enrolled during active disease. Source material: peripheral blood. The rearrangement uses TRBV15 and TRBJ1-6, with 9 bases lining up with TRBD1. This CDR3 reads CAAGQGNGNSPLHF. CDR3 in DNA: TGTGCCGCCGGACAGGGGAACGGTAATTCACCCCTCCACTTT.